This T cell receptor beta chain is from a study of cytomegalovirus exposure and HLA in healthy donors. Study-level results: In a later analysis, productive TCRs from donors in an Asian-associated ancestry cluster reportedly carried fewer N-insertions than the cohort mean. One cluster of highly shared sequence variants probably arose as a sequencing artifact.

The PCR ran on 60 Vbeta and 13 Jbeta primers. In the source study's methods: Unique TCR beta chains totaled some 80 million in a later count, with around 11 million of them shared. Generated by immunoSEQ multiplex PCR, the TCRdb table keeps only in-frame clones and is missing some. V and J calls and clone size are copied from that table; D and trimming were computed from the DNA. The table includes approximately 100,000 clones, more than 75% detected once. With regard to this clone: Its antigen is still unknown.

This CDR3 region has 16 residues. The germline gives CDR1 MRHNA, CDR2 SNTAGT. Trimming removed 6 bases from V and 5 bases from J; junction bases left unmatched: 10. The sequencing sample was made of PBMCs. The origin of this receptor is a woman aged 18-35 years in good health and CMV-seropositive. The chain links TRBV6-4 to TRBJ2-3; the match to TRBD2 covers 11 bases. CDR3 sequence (DNA): TGTGCCAGCAGCGCGGGACTAGCGGTGGGTGGAGATACGCAGTATTTT. Its translation: CASSAGLAVGGDTQYF.